One and the same sample provided the 3 T cell receptor beta chains below, sequenced in a study of blood T cells in healthy people across ages. Combining a sample-barcoded 5' primer with a J-beta primer mix, a second PCR ran for roughly 7 to 11 cycles. TCRdb ran MiXCR on the 5' RACE reads and lists one entry per CDR3 protein. The table includes fewer than 2 million distinct CDR3 sequences, roughly two fifths detected once. Sequenced sample: blood. The receptors here all came from a human donor in good health.

This clonotype was found a few times. The chain carries TRBV29-1 and TRBJ1-2; tentative D call: TRBD1 (5 bases). Germline CDR1 reads SQVTM; CDR2 reads ANQGSEA. This CDR3 is 11 amino acids long. V was cut by 4 bases and J by 8 bases, with 11 bases left in between. CDR3 loop: CSVGVGGGYTF. Written as DNA, the CDR3 is TGCAGCGTTGGAGTCGGGGGGGGCTACACCTTC.

The chain carries TRBV14 and TRBJ1-2; 10 nucleotides line up with TRBD1. Germline CDR1 and CDR2: SGHDN and FVKESK. The CDR3 runs 15 residues. After removal of 4 bases from V and 7 bases from J, the junction contained 9 bases not matched to a gene. Here the CDR3 DNA reads TGTGCCAGCAGCCCCCCCGGGACAGGGGTAGTTGGCTACACCTTC. It is translated as CASSPPGTGVVGYTF.

The genes are TRBV20-1 and TRBJ1-2; 8 nucleotides agree with TRBD1. Germline CDR1 is DFQATT and CDR2 is SNEGSKA (reference sequence). The CDR3 is made up of 15 amino acids. The trim removed 2 bases at V and 7 bases at J, leaving 12 bases unmatched. CDR3 sequence: CSARRQGQVGSGYTF. The CDR3 nucleotides are TGCAGTGCTAGAAGGCAGGGACAGGTCGGGAGTGGCTACACCTTC.